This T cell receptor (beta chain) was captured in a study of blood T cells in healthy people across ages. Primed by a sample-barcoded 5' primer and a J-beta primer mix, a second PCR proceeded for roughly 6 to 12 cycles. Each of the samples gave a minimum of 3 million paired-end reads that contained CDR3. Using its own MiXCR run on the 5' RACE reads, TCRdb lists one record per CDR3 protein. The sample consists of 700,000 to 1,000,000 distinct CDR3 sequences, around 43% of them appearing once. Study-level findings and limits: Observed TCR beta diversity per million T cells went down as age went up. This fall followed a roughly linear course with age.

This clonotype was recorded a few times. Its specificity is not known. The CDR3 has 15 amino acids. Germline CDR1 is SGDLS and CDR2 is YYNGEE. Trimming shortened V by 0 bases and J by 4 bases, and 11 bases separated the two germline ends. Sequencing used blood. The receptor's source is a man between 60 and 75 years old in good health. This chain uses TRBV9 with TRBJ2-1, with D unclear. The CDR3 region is CASSVDGPSYNEQFF. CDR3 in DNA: TGTGCCAGCAGCGTAGATGGCCCTTCATACAATGAGCAGTTCTTC.